The TCR beta chain under discussion was sequenced for a study of control samples from healthy donors and cancer patients (TCRdb year 2020). The library was built by means of the immunoSEQ multiplex PCR assay. TCRdb limited this immuneACCESS table to in-frame rearrangements with V and J called. A share of clones is missing; checked studies link under half to unresolved V genes, and the rest is unexplained. This sample gives about 120,000 clones in total; roughly nine tenths of them show up just once. The ten largest make up less than 9.5% of the sample. About this clone itself: What antigen it recognizes has not been identified. No much larger clonotype is one base removed from it; base qualities were not supplied.

V sheds 5 bases and J sheds 10 bases, leaving 15 bases between their ends. Including the terminal cysteine and phenylalanine, the CDR3 comprises 14 residues. Only the CDR3 region is kept as DNA, spanning 42 bases read in frame from base 1. In the germline V gene, CDR1 corresponds to MNHEY and CDR2 to SVGEGT. The TCR originated in a young woman in good health. Recombination linked TRBV6-2 or TRBV6-3 to TRBJ1-6; a tentative D call is TRBD1 (5 bases match). Sequencing was performed on blood. The DNA sequence follows: TGTGCCAGCAGTCCCGAGGAGGGGTACTCACCCCTCCACTTT. This sequence encodes CASSPEEGYSPLHF.